This T cell receptor beta chain derives from a study of control samples from healthy donors and cancer patients. V was clipped by 8 bases and J by 3 bases, with 10 bases between them. The germline CDR1 and CDR2 sequences are KGHDR and SFDVKD. This CDR3 has 13 amino acids. The data were produced by immunoSEQ multiplex PCR, yet TCRdb's version contains in-frame clones alone and is incomplete. The data hold 150,000 to 200,000 clones, with 88% observed a single time. Source material: blood. J is TRBJ2-1 and V is TRBV24-1; D ambiguous. The receptor was derived from a man younger than 35 in good health. CDR3 in amino acids: CATNSASYNEQFF. The CDR3 DNA sequence: TGTGCCACCAACTCCGCCAGCTACAATGAGCAGTTCTTC.